The rows below give T cell receptor beta chains drawn from one sample of a study of T cell repertoires in aging, cancer and after chemotherapy. TCRdb passed the multiplex PCR reads through MiXCR, listing each CDR3 protein once. Of about 2,900 distinct CDR3 sequences in the sample, 20% to 25% were seen once. Sequencing was performed on blood. The receptors originated from a human donor with a solid tumor. Both conserved end residues are part of each CDR3. The order of the fields is CDR3 protein, CDR3 DNA, D gene, CDR3 length, clone size, J gene, V gene. The D gene is left open where the match is weak. Clone size appears in some rows only: once, few, many, or a class for an expanded clone.

CDR3aa: CSVRTGGFYEQYF
CDR3nt: TGCAGCGTCCGGACAGGGGGCTTCTACGAGCAGTACTTC
d_gene: TRBD1
len: 13
abundance: large
j_gene: TRBJ2-7
v_gene: TRBV29-1

CDR3aa: CASSLVGAGGPGSYEQYF
CDR3nt: TGTGCCAGCAGCTTAGTCGGAGCGGGAGGGCCAGGGTCCTACGAGCAGTACTTC
d_gene: TRBD2
len: 18
abundance: few
j_gene: TRBJ2-7
v_gene: TRBV11-2

CDR3aa: CASSLGGNTIYF
CDR3nt: TGTGCCAGCAGCTTAGGTGGAAACACCATATATTTT
d_gene: .
len: 12
abundance: .
j_gene: TRBJ1-3
v_gene: TRBV11-3

CDR3aa: CALWHPGTGELFF
CDR3nt: TGTGCCCTCTGGCACCCAGGCACCGGGGAGCTGTTTTTT
d_gene: .
len: 13
abundance: few
j_gene: TRBJ2-2
v_gene: TRBV6-1

CDR3aa: CAISDTGEQPQHF
CDR3nt: TGTGCCATCAGTGATACGGGTGAACAGCCCCAGCATTTT
d_gene: .
len: 13
abundance: few
j_gene: TRBJ1-5
v_gene: TRBV10-3

CDR3aa: CASRGGSPDTQYF
CDR3nt: TGTGCCAGCAGAGGCGGGAGTCCAGATACGCAGTATTTT
d_gene: TRBD2
len: 13
abundance: .
j_gene: TRBJ2-3
v_gene: TRBV27

CDR3aa: CASSPGTGPHQETQYF
CDR3nt: TGTGCCAGCAGCCCCGGGACAGGGCCACACCAAGAGACCCAGTACTTC
d_gene: TRBD1
len: 16
abundance: few
j_gene: TRBJ2-5
v_gene: TRBV7-9

CDR3aa: CASSQYQGDHEQYF
CDR3nt: TGTGCCAGCTCACAATACCAGGGAGACCACGAGCAGTACTTC
d_gene: .
len: 14
abundance: .
j_gene: TRBJ2-7
v_gene: TRBV18

CDR3aa: CASSLQGVQSYEQYF
CDR3nt: TGTGCCAGCAGTCTACAGGGGGTCCAGTCCTACGAGCAGTACTTC
d_gene: TRBD1
len: 15
abundance: few
j_gene: TRBJ2-7
v_gene: TRBV11-3

CDR3aa: CASPLWKSNYGYTF
CDR3nt: TGTGCCAGCCCTTTGTGGAAGTCTAACTATGGCTACACCTTC
d_gene: .
len: 14
abundance: few
j_gene: TRBJ1-2
v_gene: TRBV19

CDR3aa: CASSLPGRNAPGNTIYF
CDR3nt: TGTGCCAGTAGTCTCCCCGGCCGAAATGCACCTGGAAACACCATATATTTT
d_gene: .
len: 17
abundance: few
j_gene: TRBJ1-3
v_gene: TRBV19

CDR3aa: CASTDGYEQYF
CDR3nt: TGTGCCAGCACCGACGGATACGAGCAGTACTTC
d_gene: .
len: 11
abundance: large
j_gene: TRBJ2-7
v_gene: TRBV6-5

CDR3aa: CASSQRAGLATGELFF
CDR3nt: TGTGCCAGCAGCCAAAGAGCGGGACTTGCCACCGGGGAGCTGTTTTTT
d_gene: TRBD2
len: 16
abundance: .
j_gene: TRBJ2-2
v_gene: TRBV4-2

CDR3aa: CASSFRQVGGYKQFF
CDR3nt: TGTGCCAGCAGCTTCCGACAGGTTGGGGGCTATAAGCAGTTCTTC
d_gene: .
len: 15
abundance: once
j_gene: TRBJ2-1
v_gene: TRBV11-2

CDR3aa: CASSLIRLAGSYEQYF
CDR3nt: TGTGCCAGCAGTTTAATTAGGCTAGCGGGCTCCTACGAGCAGTACTTC
d_gene: TRBD2
len: 16
abundance: few
j_gene: TRBJ2-7
v_gene: TRBV28

CDR3aa: CASSISRGPQETQYF
CDR3nt: TGTGCCAGTAGTATAAGCAGGGGGCCCCAAGAGACCCAGTACTTC
d_gene: TRBD1
len: 15
abundance: few
j_gene: TRBJ2-5
v_gene: TRBV19

CDR3aa: CASTVRQGGSPLHF
CDR3nt: TGTGCCAGTACTGTAAGGCAGGGCGGTTCACCCCTCCACTTT
d_gene: .
len: 14
abundance: medium-sized
j_gene: TRBJ1-6
v_gene: TRBV19

CDR3aa: CASSQDHQGRGEQYF
CDR3nt: TGCGCCAGCAGCCAAGATCACCAGGGAAGGGGCGAGCAGTACTTC
d_gene: .
len: 15
abundance: few
j_gene: TRBJ2-7
v_gene: TRBV4-3

CDR3aa: CASSRGLAGATDTQYF
CDR3nt: TGCGCCAGCAGCCGCGGACTAGCGGGAGCCACAGATACGCAGTATTTT
d_gene: TRBD2
len: 16
abundance: few
j_gene: TRBJ2-3
v_gene: TRBV4-3

CDR3aa: CASSEPDRAYEQYF
CDR3nt: TGCGCCAGCAGTGAGCCAGACAGGGCGTACGAGCAGTACTTC
d_gene: TRBD1
len: 14
abundance: .
j_gene: TRBJ2-7
v_gene: TRBV10-2

CDR3aa: CATSELDRESGELFF
CDR3nt: TGTGCCACCAGTGAATTGGACAGGGAGAGCGGGGAGCTGTTTTTT
d_gene: TRBD1
len: 15
abundance: .
j_gene: TRBJ2-2
v_gene: TRBV24-1

CDR3aa: CSARSPQGIYEQYF
CDR3nt: TGCAGTGCTAGATCCCCACAAGGGATCTACGAGCAGTACTTC
d_gene: .
len: 14
abundance: few
j_gene: TRBJ2-7
v_gene: TRBV20-1

CDR3aa: CASSLAGQGSNEQFF
CDR3nt: TGCGCCAGCAGCTTGGCGGGACAGGGGTCCAATGAGCAGTTCTTC
d_gene: TRBD1
len: 15
abundance: .
j_gene: TRBJ2-1
v_gene: TRBV5-1

CDR3aa: CASSPTGGITQSTEAFF
CDR3nt: TGTGCCAGCAGCCCCACCGGGGGCATAACTCAGAGCACTGAAGCTTTCTTT
d_gene: .
len: 17
abundance: .
j_gene: TRBJ1-1
v_gene: TRBV7-3

CDR3aa: CASTQDRANTGELFF
CDR3nt: TGTGCCAGCACTCAGGACAGGGCTAACACCGGGGAGCTGTTTTTT
d_gene: TRBD1
len: 15
abundance: .
j_gene: TRBJ2-2
v_gene: TRBV12-3/TRBV12-4

CDR3aa: CASSLLAGTTYEQYF
CDR3nt: TGTGCCAGCAGTTTACTAGCGGGGACAACCTACGAGCAGTACTTC
d_gene: TRBD2
len: 15
abundance: medium-sized
j_gene: TRBJ2-7
v_gene: TRBV6-6

CDR3aa: CASSIAIFPIHEKLFF
CDR3nt: TGTGCCAGTAGTATAGCGATCTTTCCGATTCATGAAAAACTGTTTTTT
d_gene: .
len: 16
abundance: .
j_gene: TRBJ1-4
v_gene: TRBV19

CDR3aa: CASSLDPQEVLRASYF
CDR3nt: TGTGCCAGCAGCTTAGATCCGCAGGAGGTTCTACGAGCGTCCTACTTC
d_gene: .
len: 16
abundance: .
j_gene: TRBJ2-7
v_gene: TRBV11-2

CDR3aa: CASSQEETSGRSVTGELFF
CDR3nt: TGCGCCAGCAGCCAAGAGGAGACTAGCGGGAGATCAGTAACCGGGGAGCTGTTTTTT
d_gene: TRBD2
len: 19
abundance: .
j_gene: TRBJ2-2
v_gene: TRBV4-3

CDR3aa: CASSYGGNTGGGETQYF
CDR3nt: TGTGCCAGCAGTTACGGAGGGAATACAGGGGGCGGGGAGACCCAGTACTTC
d_gene: TRBD1
len: 17
abundance: few
j_gene: TRBJ2-5
v_gene: TRBV6-5

CDR3aa: CSAAVAWTGISSYEQYF
CDR3nt: TGCAGTGCTGCGGTCGCTTGGACGGGCATCAGCTCCTACGAGCAGTACTTC
d_gene: .
len: 17
abundance: .
j_gene: TRBJ2-7
v_gene: TRBV20-1

CDR3aa: CASRWNGNTGELFF
CDR3nt: TGTGCCAGCCGGTGGAACGGAAACACCGGGGAGCTGTTTTTT
d_gene: .
len: 14
abundance: few
j_gene: TRBJ2-2
v_gene: TRBV6-2/TRBV6-3

CDR3aa: CASSLFRGRNEKLFF
CDR3nt: TGTGCCAGCAGTTTATTCAGGGGGCGAAATGAAAAACTGTTTTTT
d_gene: TRBD1
len: 15
abundance: .
j_gene: TRBJ1-4
v_gene: TRBV28

CDR3aa: CASSPGAETQYF
CDR3nt: TGTGCCAGCAGCCCCGGGGCGGAGACCCAGTACTTC
d_gene: .
len: 12
abundance: few
j_gene: TRBJ2-5
v_gene: TRBV5-4

CDR3aa: CASSGAGYEQYF
CDR3nt: TGCGCCAGCAGTGGCGCCGGCTACGAGCAGTACTTC
d_gene: .
len: 12
abundance: once
j_gene: TRBJ2-7
v_gene: TRBV6-5

CDR3aa: CASSDTGFSYEQYF
CDR3nt: TGTGCCAGCAGTGACACAGGGTTTTCCTACGAGCAGTACTTC
d_gene: .
len: 14
abundance: .
j_gene: TRBJ2-7
v_gene: TRBV6-1

CDR3aa: CASSLVGAQGKNGYTF
CDR3nt: TGTGCCAGCAGCCTCGTCGGGGCGCAGGGGAAAAATGGCTACACCTTC
d_gene: .
len: 16
abundance: .
j_gene: TRBJ1-2
v_gene: TRBV11-1

CDR3aa: CASSPGAGWEQYF
CDR3nt: TGTGCCAGCAGTCCAGGGGCAGGGTGGGAGCAGTACTTC
d_gene: .
len: 13
abundance: .
j_gene: TRBJ2-7
v_gene: TRBV27

CDR3aa: CASSLGTGTVNNQPQHF
CDR3nt: TGTGCCAGCAGTTTAGGTACCGGGACGGTAAACAATCAGCCCCAGCATTTT
d_gene: .
len: 17
abundance: .
j_gene: TRBJ1-5
v_gene: TRBV12-3/TRBV12-4

CDR3aa: CASSFPPNEQFF
CDR3nt: TGTGCCAGCAGCTTCCCCCCCAATGAGCAGTTCTTC
d_gene: .
len: 12
abundance: medium-sized
j_gene: TRBJ2-1
v_gene: TRBV7-3

CDR3aa: CASSWGGAATDTQYF
CDR3nt: TGTGCCAGCAGCTGGGGGGGGGCTGCCACAGATACGCAGTATTTT
d_gene: .
len: 15
abundance: few
j_gene: TRBJ2-3
v_gene: TRBV7-2

CDR3aa: CSVYSGGGEAQYF
CDR3nt: TGCAGCGTCTACTCCGGCGGGGGGGAGGCGCAGTATTTT
d_gene: TRBD2
len: 13
abundance: medium-sized
j_gene: TRBJ2-3
v_gene: TRBV29-1

CDR3aa: CASSLLGTEAFF
CDR3nt: TGTGCCAGCAGCTTGTTGGGCACTGAAGCTTTCTTT
d_gene: .
len: 12
abundance: few
j_gene: TRBJ1-1
v_gene: TRBV5-6

CDR3aa: CSASFGDRGLYNSPLHF
CDR3nt: TGCAGTGCTAGTTTTGGGGACAGGGGGCTTTATAATTCACCCCTCCACTTT
d_gene: TRBD1
len: 17
abundance: .
j_gene: TRBJ1-6
v_gene: TRBV20-1

CDR3aa: CASGLQGSNQPQHF
CDR3nt: TGTGCTAGTGGTTTGCAGGGTAGCAATCAGCCCCAGCATTTT
d_gene: .
len: 14
abundance: .
j_gene: TRBJ1-5
v_gene: TRBV12-5

CDR3aa: CSVRDLREGSYEQYF
CDR3nt: TGCAGTGTTCGGGACCTCAGGGAAGGGTCCTACGAGCAGTACTTC
d_gene: .
len: 15
abundance: .
j_gene: TRBJ2-7
v_gene: TRBV20-1